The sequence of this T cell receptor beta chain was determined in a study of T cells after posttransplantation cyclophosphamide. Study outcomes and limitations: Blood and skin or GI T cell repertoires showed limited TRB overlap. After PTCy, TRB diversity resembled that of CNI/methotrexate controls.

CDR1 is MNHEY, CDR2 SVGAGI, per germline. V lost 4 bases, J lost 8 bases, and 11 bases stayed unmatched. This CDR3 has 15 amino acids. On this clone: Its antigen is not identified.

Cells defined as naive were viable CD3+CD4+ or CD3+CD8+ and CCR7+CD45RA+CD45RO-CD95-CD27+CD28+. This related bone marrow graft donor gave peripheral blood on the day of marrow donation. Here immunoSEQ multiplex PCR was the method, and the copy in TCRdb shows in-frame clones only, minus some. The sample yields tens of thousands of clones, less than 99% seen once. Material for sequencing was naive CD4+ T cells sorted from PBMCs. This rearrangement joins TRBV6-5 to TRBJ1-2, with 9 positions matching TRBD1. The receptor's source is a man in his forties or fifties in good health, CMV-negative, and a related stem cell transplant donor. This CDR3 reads CASSSPGQGNWGYTF. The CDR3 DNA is TGTGCCAGCAGTTCCCCGGGACAGGGTAATTGGGGCTACACCTTC.